This TCR beta chain was recorded in a study of blood T cell repertoires in COVID-19. The CDR3 length is 15 residues. The germline V gene has CDR1 MGHRA and CDR2 YSYEKL. With 6 bases clipped from V and 5 bases from J, the junction kept 13 bases outside the gene matches. Clones were read by immunoSEQ multiplex PCR, and TCRdb kept only the in-frame ones, dropping some. The sample holds tens of thousands of clones, about 81% seen once. The chain combines TRBV4-1 with TRBJ2-7; 7 bases are a match to TRBD1. Sequences were obtained from peripheral blood. The receptor's source is an elderly woman with acute or convalescent COVID-19. CDR3 bases: TGCGCCAGCAGAGATTTAGGGGGCAATATCGACGAGCAGTACTTC. Its translation: CASRDLGGNIDEQYF.